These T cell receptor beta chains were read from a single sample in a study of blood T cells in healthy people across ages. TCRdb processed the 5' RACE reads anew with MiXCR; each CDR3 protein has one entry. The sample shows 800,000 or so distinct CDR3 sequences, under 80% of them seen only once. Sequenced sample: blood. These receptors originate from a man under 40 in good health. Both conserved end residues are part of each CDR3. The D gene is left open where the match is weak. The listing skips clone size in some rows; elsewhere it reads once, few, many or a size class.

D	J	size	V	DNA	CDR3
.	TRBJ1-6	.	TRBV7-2	TGTGCCAGCAGCTTAGGGTCCTGGACAGCGGGTTCACCCCTCCACTTT	CASSLGSWTAGSPLHF
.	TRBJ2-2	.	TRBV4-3	TGCGCCAGCAGCCAAGTGTCCCCCCGGGGGGAGCTGTTTTTT	CASSQVSPRGELFF
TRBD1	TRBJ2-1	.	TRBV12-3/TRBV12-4	TGTGCCAGCGCGTCTTGGGACAGGGGGCGCGCTGAGCAGTTCTTC	CASASWDRGRAEQFF
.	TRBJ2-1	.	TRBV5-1	TGCGCCAGCCGATCCCTACCTGGGAGTAGCGTCTTCAATGAGCAGTTCTTC	CASRSLPGSSVFNEQFF
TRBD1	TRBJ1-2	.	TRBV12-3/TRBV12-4	TGTGCCAGCAGTTTCACCAGACAGGGCAGTTATGGCTACACCTTC	CASSFTRQGSYGYTF
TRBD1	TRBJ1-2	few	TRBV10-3	TGTGCCATCAGTGAACGAGGACAGGGGGTACTAGGATATGGCTACACCTTC	CAISERGQGVLGYGYTF
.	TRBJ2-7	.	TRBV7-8	TGTGCCAGCAGCTTCTTTTGGATGGGACGGACCTCCTACGAGCAGTACTTC	CASSFFWMGRTSYEQYF
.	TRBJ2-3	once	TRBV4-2	TGTGCCAGCAGCCAAGTTGGGACTGTCCTGGATACGCAGTATTTT	CASSQVGTVLDTQYF
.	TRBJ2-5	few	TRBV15	TGTGCCACCAGCAGAGACGGGACGAGACAAGAGACCCAGTACTTC	CATSRDGTRQETQYF
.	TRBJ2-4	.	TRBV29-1	TGCAGCCTTGACTTTCCTTCGAACATTCAGTACTTC	CSLDFPSNIQYF
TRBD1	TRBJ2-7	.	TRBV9	TGTGCCAGCAGCGATACCGGGACAGGAAACTACGAGCAGTACTTC	CASSDTGTGNYEQYF
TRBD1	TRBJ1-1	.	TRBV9	TGTGCCAGCAGCGTAGAAACTCAGGGGGCGAGCACTGAAGCTTTCTTT	CASSVETQGASTEAFF
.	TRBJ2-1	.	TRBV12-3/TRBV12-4	TGTGCCAGCAGCTTATCCCGGGGGCCACGGATACAGTTCTTC	CASSLSRGPRIQFF
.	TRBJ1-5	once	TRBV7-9	TGTGCCAGCAGCTCCCAGACCCTGGGGGGGCGCTTCGGTCAGCCCCAGCATTTT	CASSSQTLGGRFGQPQHF
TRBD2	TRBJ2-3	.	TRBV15	TGTGCCACCAGCGGGACTATGACAGATACGCAGTATTTT	CATSGTMTDTQYF
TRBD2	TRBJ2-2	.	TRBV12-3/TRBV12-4	TGTGCCAGCAGGGGAGGGCGACTAGCGGATAACACCGGGGAGCTGTTTTTT	CASRGGRLADNTGELFF
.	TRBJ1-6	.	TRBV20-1	TGCAGTGCTAAAGATAGGAAGGGACCCTATAATTCACCCCTCCACTTT	CSAKDRKGPYNSPLHF
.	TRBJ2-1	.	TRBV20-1	TGCAGTGCCTGGCGTCTTACAGCACCCACCAATGAGCAGTTCTTC	CSAWRLTAPTNEQFF
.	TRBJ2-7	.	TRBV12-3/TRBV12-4	TGTGCCAGCAGTTTCGGGAACAAGCAGTACTTC	CASSFGNKQYF
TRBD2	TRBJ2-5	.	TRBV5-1	TGCGCCAGCAGCCGCCGGGGTAGCGGGGAAGAGACCCAGTACTTC	CASSRRGSGEETQYF
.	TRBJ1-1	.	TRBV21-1	TGTGCCAGCCCTCAGCACACAGGGGAAGCTGACACTGAAGCTTTCTTT	CASPQHTGEADTEAFF
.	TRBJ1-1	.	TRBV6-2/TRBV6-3	TGTGCCAGCAGGCGACAGAAGGCTGAGATGAACACTGAAGCTTTCTTT	CASRRQKAEMNTEAFF
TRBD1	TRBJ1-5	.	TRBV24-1	TGTGCCACCAGTGATCGGACAGGCCCCGGTCAGCCCCAGCATTTT	CATSDRTGPGQPQHF
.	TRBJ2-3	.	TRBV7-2	TGTGCCAGCAGCCGTGGCCGGGGCACAGATACGCAGTATTTT	CASSRGRGTDTQYF
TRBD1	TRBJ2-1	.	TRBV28	TGTGCCAGCATGTACAGGGGGGACAATGAGCAGTTCTTC	CASMYRGDNEQFF
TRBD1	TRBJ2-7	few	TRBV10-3	TGTGCCATCGCCGGGGTTGGCGGGACAGGGGGCTTCTACGAGCAGTACTTC	CAIAGVGGTGGFYEQYF
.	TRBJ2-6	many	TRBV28	TGTGCCAGCAGTTTATCTTCGGGACGGAGAACTGGGGCCAACGTCCTGACTTTC	CASSLSSGRRTGANVLTF
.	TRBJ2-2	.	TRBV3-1	TGTGCCAGCAGCCGCGACCAGGGAACCGGGGAGCTGTTTTTT	CASSRDQGTGELFF
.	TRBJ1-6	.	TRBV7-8	TGTGCCAGCAGCTATCAGACAGGCTGGATTTCACCCCTCCACTTT	CASSYQTGWISPLHF
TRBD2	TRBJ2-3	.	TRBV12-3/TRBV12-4	TGTGCCAGCAGTCAAGGACTAGCGGGGATAGATACGCAGTATTTT	CASSQGLAGIDTQYF
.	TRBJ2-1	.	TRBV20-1	TGCAGTGCTAGTGGGCAAGACAATGAGCAGTTCTTC	CSASGQDNEQFF
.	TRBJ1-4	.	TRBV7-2	TGTGCCAGCAGCTTCCAACAGGGCTCTAATGAAAAACTGTTTTTT	CASSFQQGSNEKLFF
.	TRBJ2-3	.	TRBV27	TGTGCCAGCAGCCACGAGGATAGCACAGATACGCAGTATTTT	CASSHEDSTDTQYF
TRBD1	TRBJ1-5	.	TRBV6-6	TGTGCCAGCAGTCCCGGGACAGGGTTTGGTCAGCCCCAGCATTTT	CASSPGTGFGQPQHF
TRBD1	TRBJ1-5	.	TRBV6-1	TGTGCCAGCTCTGAGGGACAGAGGCAGCCCCAGCATTTT	CASSEGQRQPQHF
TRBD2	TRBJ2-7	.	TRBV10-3	TGTGCCATCAGTGAGTCCCTTGGCGGGGGGCAGTACTTC	CAISESLGGGQYF
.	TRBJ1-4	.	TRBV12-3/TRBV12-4	TGTGCCAGCAGTTTGGACCCTGGAGGCGTAGGGGAAAAACTGTTTTTT	CASSLDPGGVGEKLFF
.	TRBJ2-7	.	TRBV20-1	TGCAGTGCTAGCTCGCGAGAACCCTCCTACGAGCAGTACTTC	CSASSREPSYEQYF
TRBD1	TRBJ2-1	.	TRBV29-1	TGCAGCGTTCAGTTCGGGACAGCGCACAATGAGCAGTTCTTC	CSVQFGTAHNEQFF
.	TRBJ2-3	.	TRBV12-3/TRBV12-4	TGTGCCAGCAGTTTTTTTGTGGATACGCAGTATTTT	CASSFFVDTQYF
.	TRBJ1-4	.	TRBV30	TGTGCCTGGAGCCGGGACGCCTATAAGGAAAAACTGTTTTTT	CAWSRDAYKEKLFF